This T cell receptor beta chain appears in the sequencing data of a study of T cell responses to AZD1222 COVID-19 vaccine. Overall study findings and caveats: Clonal diversity was possibly underestimated, and white British individuals and females predominated among donors. Dominant at 160-218 and 743-854, vaccine-associated CD4 TCRs also spanned spike.

Germline V CDR1 and CDR2: MNHNS, SASEGT. The germline V and J ends were trimmed by 4 bases and 0 bases, with 19 bases remaining between them. The CDR3 is 17 residues long. With regard to this clone: No antigen is known for it.

Sequencing used immunoSEQ multiplex PCR; TCRdb keeps in-frame clones, though not all of them. The sample consists of over 95,000 clones, 91% of them appearing once. The clonotype was recovered from an adult in good health. The rearrangement uses TRBV6-1 and TRBJ2-7; possible D gene TRBD1, 6 bases. The specimen was peripheral blood, collected on day 0 of AZD1222 vaccination. CDR3 sequence reads: CASSVNRDLTLSYEQYF. Here the CDR3 DNA reads TGTGCCAGCAGTGTAAACAGGGACCTGACTCTCTCCTACGAGCAGTACTTC.